This TCR beta chain was sequenced during a study of blood T cell repertoires in COVID-19. Background on the study: The origin of the acute and convalescent COVID-19 samples was the United States, Italy and Spain.

This CDR3 has 15 residues. The junction had 6 bases not matched to a gene; V was cut back by 4 bases and J by 1 base. Per the germline V gene, CDR1 is SGDLS and CDR2 is YYNGEE. The authors' processing: Reference gene primer amplification in the assay estimated nucleated cell counts. Profiling relied on immunoSEQ multiplex PCR, and the TCRdb table lists in-frame clones only, not all of them. The DNA gave D and trimming, while V, J and clone size come from that table. The sample yields about 26,000 clones, about 87% seen once. The source material was peripheral blood. The TCR sequence derives from a human donor in a cohort sampled during active COVID-19. The chain carries TRBV9 and TRBJ2-3; 7 bases map to TRBD1. The CDR3 DNA reads as TGTGCCAGCAGCCCTCGACAGGGCGGCACAGATACGCAGTATTTT. It yields the protein CASSPRQGGTDTQYF.